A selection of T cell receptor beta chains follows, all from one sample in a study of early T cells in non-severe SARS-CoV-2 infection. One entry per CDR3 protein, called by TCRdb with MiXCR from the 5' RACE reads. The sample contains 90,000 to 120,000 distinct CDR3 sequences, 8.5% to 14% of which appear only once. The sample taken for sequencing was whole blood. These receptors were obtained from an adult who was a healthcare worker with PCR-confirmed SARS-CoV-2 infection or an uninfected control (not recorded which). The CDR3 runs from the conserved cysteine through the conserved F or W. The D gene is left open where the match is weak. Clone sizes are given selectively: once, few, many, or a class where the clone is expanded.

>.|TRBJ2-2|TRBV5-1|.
TGCGCCAGCACCCCGCGGGCGAACACCGGGGAGCTGTTTTTT
CASTPRANTGELFF
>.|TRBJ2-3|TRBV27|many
TGTGCCAGCAGTTTATCGGCCGGAATTTTGGATACGCAGTATTTT
CASSLSAGILDTQYF
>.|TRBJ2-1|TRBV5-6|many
TGTGCCAGCAGCTTGCATGCCGGGATGGGTTTGTTCTTC
CASSLHAGMGLFF
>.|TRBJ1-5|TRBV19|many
TGTGCCAGTAGTATTAAGAGGGGCGATCAGCCCCAGCATTTT
CASSIKRGDQPQHF
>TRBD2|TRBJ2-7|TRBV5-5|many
TGTGCCAGCAGCTCTAGTCCGCGGGAGCCGATCTACGAGCAGTACTTC
CASSSSPREPIYEQYF
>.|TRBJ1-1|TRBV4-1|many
TGCGCCAGCAGCCGGGCCCTAGGCCCGGCTATGAACACTGAAGCTTTCTTT
CASSRALGPAMNTEAFF
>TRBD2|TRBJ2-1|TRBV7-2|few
TGTACCAGCAGCTCCCGACCCGGGACTAGCGGGAGAGTGGGCTACAATGAGCAGTTCTTC
CTSSSRPGTSGRVGYNEQFF
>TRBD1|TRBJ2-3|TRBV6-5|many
TGTGCCAGCAGGCGGACAGGGGGCTCGGGAGATACGCAGTATTTT
CASRRTGGSGDTQYF
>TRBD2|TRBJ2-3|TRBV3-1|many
TGTGCCAGCAGCCTGGGACTAGCGGGAGATACGCAGTATTTT
CASSLGLAGDTQYF
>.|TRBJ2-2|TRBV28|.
TGTGCCAGCATGATGATCGGGGAGCTGTTTTTT
CASMMIGELFF
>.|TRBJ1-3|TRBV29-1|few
TGCAGCGTCGCGGTGAGCTCTGGAAACACCATATATTTT
CSVAVSSGNTIYF
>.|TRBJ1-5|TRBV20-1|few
TGCAGTGCTAGTGGCAATAGCAATCAGCCCCAGCATTTT
CSASGNSNQPQHF
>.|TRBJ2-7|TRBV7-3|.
TGTGCCAGCAGCTTGCATTTCAGTGGGGAGCAGTACTTC
CASSLHFSGEQYF
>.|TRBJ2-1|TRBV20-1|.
TGCAGTGGACGTCCGGACAATGAGCAGTTCTTC
CSGRPDNEQFF
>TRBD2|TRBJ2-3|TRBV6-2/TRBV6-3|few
TGTGCCAGCAGTTACGAGCGGGAGGTAAATACGCAGTATTTT
CASSYEREVNTQYF
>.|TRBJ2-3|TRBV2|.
TGTGCCAGCACCACCGAGGTACTAGTAGGAGGGTTCACAGATACGCAGTATTTT
CASTTEVLVGGFTDTQYF
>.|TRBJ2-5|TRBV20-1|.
TGCAGTGCTAGTCGGGGCCAAGAGACCCAGTACTTC
CSASRGQETQYF
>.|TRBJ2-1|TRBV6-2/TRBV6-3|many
TGTGCCAGCAGGGACAGAATTAACAATGAGCAGTTCTTC
CASRDRINNEQFF
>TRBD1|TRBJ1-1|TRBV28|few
TGTGCCAGCAGTCTAAGACAGGGACCGGACACTGAAGCTTTCTTT
CASSLRQGPDTEAFF
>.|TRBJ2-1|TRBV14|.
TGTGCCAGCAGCTCGGACAGACTTGTCAACAATGAGCAGTTCTTC
CASSSDRLVNNEQFF
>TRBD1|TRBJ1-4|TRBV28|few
TGTGCCAGCAGGGACGACAGGGATAATGAAAAACTGTTTTTT
CASRDDRDNEKLFF
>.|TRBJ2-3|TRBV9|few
TGTGCCAGCAGCCCGACGGGAACCACAGATACGCAGTATTTT
CASSPTGTTDTQYF
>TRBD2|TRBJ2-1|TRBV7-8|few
TGTGCCAGCAGCCTGATGGGCGGGGGGAATGAGCAGTTCTTC
CASSLMGGGNEQFF
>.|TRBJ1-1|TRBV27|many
TGTGCCAGCAGTTTACCCGGATCCCCGGAAGCTTTCTTT
CASSLPGSPEAFF
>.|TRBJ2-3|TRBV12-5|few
TGTGCTAGTGGTCAAACAGATACGCAGTATTTT
CASGQTDTQYF
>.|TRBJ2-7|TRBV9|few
TGTGCCAGCAGCGTAGGTGGAGGGAGCGAGCAGTACTTC
CASSVGGGSEQYF
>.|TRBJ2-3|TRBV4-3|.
TGCGCCAGCAGCCAAGAAGTTGTGCAGGGATTCGCAACAGATACGCAGTATTTT
CASSQEVVQGFATDTQYF
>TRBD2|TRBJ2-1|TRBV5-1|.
TGCGCCAGCAGCTTGTCTAGCGGGAGTTATGAGCAGTTCTTC
CASSLSSGSYEQFF
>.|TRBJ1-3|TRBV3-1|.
TGTGCCAGCAGCCAAGGGTCAGCCTCTGGAAACACCATATATTTT
CASSQGSASGNTIYF
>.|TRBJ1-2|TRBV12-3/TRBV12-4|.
TGTGCCAGCAGTTCCTACCCCGGGATCCTTTTC
CASSSYPGILF
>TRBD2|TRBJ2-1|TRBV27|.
TGTGCCAGCAGTCCCCGACGACTAGCGGGAGTTGATGAGCAGTTCTTC
CASSPRRLAGVDEQFF
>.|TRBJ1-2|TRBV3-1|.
TGTGCCAGCAGCCAAGAAGGGTTCGGCTACACCTTC
CASSQEGFGYTF
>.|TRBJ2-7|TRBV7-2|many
TGTGCCAGCAGCTATCAGGGGTGGAAGCACTACGAGCAGTACTTC
CASSYQGWKHYEQYF
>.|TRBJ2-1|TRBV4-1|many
TGCGCCAGCAGCCAAGAACTGGCCAATGAGCAGTTCTTC
CASSQELANEQFF
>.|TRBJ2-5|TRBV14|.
TGTGCCAGCAGCCAAGAGGGCAACGCGGAGACCCAGTACTTC
CASSQEGNAETQYF
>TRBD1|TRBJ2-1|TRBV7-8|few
TGTGCCAGCAGCACTAGTTTCTTAGTTCTCCTTGACAGGGTAGTTAACAATGAGCAGTTCTTC
CASSTSFLVLLDRVVNNEQFF
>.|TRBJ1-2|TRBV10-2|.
TGCGCCAGCAGTGAGATTAAGGGGGGACGGAGTACCACGGGTGGCTACACCTTC
CASSEIKGGRSTTGGYTF
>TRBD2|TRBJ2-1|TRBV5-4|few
TGTGCCAGCAGCTTTGGCGGGAGGTACAATGAGCAGTTCTTC
CASSFGGRYNEQFF
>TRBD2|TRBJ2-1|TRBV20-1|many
TGCAGTGCACGTGGACTAGCGGGAGCCACTGAGCAGTTCTTC
CSARGLAGATEQFF
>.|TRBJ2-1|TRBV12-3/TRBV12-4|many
TGTGCCAGCAGTCCCCGCGCCGGGCAGTTCTTC
CASSPRAGQFF
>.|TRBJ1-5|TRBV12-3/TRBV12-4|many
TGTGCCAGCAGTTCCCGCCAGACAATTTGGACGCCCCAGCATTTT
CASSSRQTIWTPQHF